This T cell receptor beta chain is from a study of blood T cell repertoires in COVID-19. Looking at the study overall: Samples representing acute and convalescent COVID-19 were sourced from the United States, Italy and Spain. The analysed material was cDNA or gDNA that came from T cells, B-cell-depleted T cells, or PBMCs.

Original processing methods: It was from reference gene primer amplification that nucleated cell counts were estimated. Sequenced by immunoSEQ multiplex PCR; TCRdb stores in-frame clones only, minus some. The DNA was the basis for D and trimming; V, J and clone size are from that table. The table records 60,000 to 70,000 clones, roughly 83% of them present only once. The length of the CDR3 is 17 residues. V was trimmed by 4 bases and J by 0 bases, leaving 16 bases between them. Germline CDR1 and CDR2: MNHEY and SVGEGT. Sample: peripheral blood. The rearrangement uses TRBV6-2 or TRBV6-3 and TRBJ2-1, with a possible D match to TRBD1 (7 bases). The clonotype comes from a man in his forties or fifties with active COVID-19. The CDR3 protein is CASSSGGLLSSYNEQFF. The CDR3 region has the DNA TGTGCCAGCAGTTCAGGGGGACTCCTGAGCTCCTACAATGAGCAGTTCTTC.